This TCR beta chain was identified during a study of blood T cell repertoires in COVID-19. Turning to the study itself: T cells, B-cell-depleted T cells, or PBMCs supplied cDNA or gDNA.

After removal of 4 bases from V and 6 bases from J, the junction contained 14 bases not matched to a gene. The germline V gene encodes CDR1 SGHNT and CDR2 YYREEE (reference sequence). The CDR3 is made up of 16 amino acids. Original handling: Scientists estimated how many nucleated cells there were by amplifying reference gene primers. Repertoires were generated with immunoSEQ multiplex PCR, while TCRdb's copy carries only in-frame clones and drops some. The V and J calls and clone size were taken over from that table, and D and trimming were inferred from the DNA. Here the sample spans more than 85,000 clones, around three quarters being singletons.

The sample comprised peripheral blood. This rearrangement joins TRBV5-4 to TRBJ1-1; TRBD1 aligns across 8 bases. This TCR was sampled from a woman in her sixties with acute or convalescent COVID-19. The CDR3 loop is CASSPPGNRGLAEAFF. Here the CDR3 DNA reads TGTGCCAGCAGCCCCCCGGGGAACAGGGGGTTGGCTGAAGCTTTCTTT.